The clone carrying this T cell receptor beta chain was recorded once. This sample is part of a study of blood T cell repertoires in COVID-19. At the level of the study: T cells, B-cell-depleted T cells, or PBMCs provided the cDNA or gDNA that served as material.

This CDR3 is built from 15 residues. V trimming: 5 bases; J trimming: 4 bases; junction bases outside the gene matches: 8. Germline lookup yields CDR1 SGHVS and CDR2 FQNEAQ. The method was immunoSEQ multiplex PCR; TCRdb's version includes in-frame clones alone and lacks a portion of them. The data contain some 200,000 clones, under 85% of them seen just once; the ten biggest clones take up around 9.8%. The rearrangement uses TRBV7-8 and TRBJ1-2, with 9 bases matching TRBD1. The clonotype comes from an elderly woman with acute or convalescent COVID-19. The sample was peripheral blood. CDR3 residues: CASSATGGLSYGYTF. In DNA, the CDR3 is TGTGCCAGCAGCGCCACAGGGGGCCTTAGCTATGGCTACACCTTC.